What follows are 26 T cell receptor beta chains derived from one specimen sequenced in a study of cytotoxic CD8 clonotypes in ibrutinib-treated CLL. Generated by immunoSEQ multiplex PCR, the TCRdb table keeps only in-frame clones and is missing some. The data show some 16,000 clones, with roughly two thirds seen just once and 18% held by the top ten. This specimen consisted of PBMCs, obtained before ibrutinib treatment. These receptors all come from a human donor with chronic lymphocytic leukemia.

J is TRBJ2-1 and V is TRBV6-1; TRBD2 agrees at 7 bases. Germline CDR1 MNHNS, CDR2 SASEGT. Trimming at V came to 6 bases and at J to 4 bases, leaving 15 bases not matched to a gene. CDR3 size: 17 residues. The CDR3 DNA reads TGTGCCAGCAGCGAACCTCCGACTAGCATTCGGTACAATGAGCAGTTCTTC. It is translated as CASSEPPTSIRYNEQFF.

CDR3 sequence reads: CASRRTGTRYEQYF. CDR3 coding DNA: TGTGCCAGCAGACGGACAGGGACGCGGTACGAGCAGTACTTC. The V and J genes are TRBV6-5 and TRBJ2-7; TRBD1 matches 8 bases. CDR1 is MNHEY and CDR2 is SVGAGI in the germline V gene. The CDR3 is 14 amino acids. The ends lost 6 bases at V and 4 bases at J; junction bases unmatched: 8.

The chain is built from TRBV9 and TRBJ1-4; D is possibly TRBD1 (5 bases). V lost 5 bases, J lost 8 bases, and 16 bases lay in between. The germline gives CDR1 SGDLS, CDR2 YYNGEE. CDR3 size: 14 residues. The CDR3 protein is CASSGDPGGEKLFF. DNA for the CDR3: TGTGCCAGCAGTGGGGACCCGGGCGGGGAAAAACTGTTTTTT. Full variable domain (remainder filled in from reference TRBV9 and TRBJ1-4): DSGVTQTPKHLITATGQRVTLRCSPRSGDLSVYWYQQSLDQGLQFLIQYYNGEERAKGNILERFSAQQFPDLHSELNLSSLELGDSALYFCASSGDPGGEKLFFGSGTQLSVL.

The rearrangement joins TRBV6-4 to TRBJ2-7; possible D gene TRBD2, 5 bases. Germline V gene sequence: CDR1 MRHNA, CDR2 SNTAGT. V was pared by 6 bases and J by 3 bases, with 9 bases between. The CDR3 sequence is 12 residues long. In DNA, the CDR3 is TGTGCCAGCAGGGCGGGCGACTACGAGCAGTACTTC. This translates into CASRAGDYEQYF.

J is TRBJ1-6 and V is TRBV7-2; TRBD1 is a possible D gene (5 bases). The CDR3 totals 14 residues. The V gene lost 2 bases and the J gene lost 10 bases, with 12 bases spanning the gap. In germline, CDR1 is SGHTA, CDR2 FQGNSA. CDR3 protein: CASSLPGTGSPLHF. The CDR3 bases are TGTGCCAGCAGCTTACCAGGGACGGGCTCACCCCTCCACTTT.

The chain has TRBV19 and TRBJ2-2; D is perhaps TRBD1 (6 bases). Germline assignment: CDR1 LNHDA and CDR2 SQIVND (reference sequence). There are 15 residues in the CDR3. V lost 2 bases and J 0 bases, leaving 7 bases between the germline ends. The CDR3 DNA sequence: TGTGCCAGTAGTATACGACAGGCGAACACCGGGGAGCTGTTTTTT. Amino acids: CASSIRQANTGELFF.

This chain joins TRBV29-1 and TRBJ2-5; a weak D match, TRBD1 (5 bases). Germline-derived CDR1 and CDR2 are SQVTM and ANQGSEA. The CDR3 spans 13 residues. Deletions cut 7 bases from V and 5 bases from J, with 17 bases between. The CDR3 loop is CSASQGSYETQYF. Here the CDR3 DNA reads TGCAGCGCTTCTCAGGGATCGTACGAGACCCAGTACTTC.

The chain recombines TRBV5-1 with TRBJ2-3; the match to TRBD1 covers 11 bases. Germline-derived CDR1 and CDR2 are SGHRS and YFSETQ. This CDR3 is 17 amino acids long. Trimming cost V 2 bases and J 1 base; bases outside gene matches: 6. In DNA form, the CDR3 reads TGCGCCAGCAGCTTAAGGACAGGGGGCAGGGGCACAGATACGCAGTATTTT. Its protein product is CASSLRTGGRGTDTQYF.

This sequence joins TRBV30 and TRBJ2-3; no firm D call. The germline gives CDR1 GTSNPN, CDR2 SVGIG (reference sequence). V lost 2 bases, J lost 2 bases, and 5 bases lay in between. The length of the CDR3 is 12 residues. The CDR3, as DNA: TGTGCCTGGAGTCAATCCACAGATACGCAGTATTTT. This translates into CAWSQSTDTQYF.

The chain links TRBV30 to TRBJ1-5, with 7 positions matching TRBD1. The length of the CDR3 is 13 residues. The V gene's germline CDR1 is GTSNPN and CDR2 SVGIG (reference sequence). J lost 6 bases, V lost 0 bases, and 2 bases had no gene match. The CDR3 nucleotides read TGTGCCTGGAGTGTAGCAGGGGGTCAGCCCCAGCATTTT. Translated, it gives CAWSVAGGQPQHF.

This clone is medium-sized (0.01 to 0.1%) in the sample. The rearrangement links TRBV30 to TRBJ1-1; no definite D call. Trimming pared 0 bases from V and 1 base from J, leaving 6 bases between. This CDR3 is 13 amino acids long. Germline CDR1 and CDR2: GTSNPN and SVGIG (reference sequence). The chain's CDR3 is CAWSVGENTEAFF. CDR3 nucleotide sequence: TGTGCCTGGAGTGTCGGGGAGAACACTGAAGCTTTCTTT.

The CDR3 DNA follows: TGTGCCAGCACCTCTTTTAGGACAGGAGAGCATAGCAATCAGCCCCAGCATTTT. Amino acid sequence: CASTSFRTGEHSNQPQHF. The chain carries TRBV14 and TRBJ1-5; 7 bases agree with TRBD1. V gave up 7 bases and J gave up 0 bases; unmatched junction bases: 15. The CDR3 has 18 amino acids. The germline gives CDR1 SGHDN, CDR2 FVKESK.

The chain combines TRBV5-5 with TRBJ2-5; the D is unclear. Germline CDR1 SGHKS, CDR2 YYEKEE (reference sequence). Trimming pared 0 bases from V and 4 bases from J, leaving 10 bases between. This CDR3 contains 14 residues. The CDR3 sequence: CASSLGRLRETQYF. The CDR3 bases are TGTGCCAGCAGCTTGGGACGACTTAGAGAGACCCAGTACTTC. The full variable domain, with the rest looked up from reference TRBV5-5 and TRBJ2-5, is DAGVTQSPTHLIKTRGQQVTLRCSPISGHKSVSWYQQVLGQGPQFIFQYYEKEERGRGNFPDRFSARQFPNYSSELNVNALLLGDSALYLCASSLGRLRETQYFGPGTRLLVL.

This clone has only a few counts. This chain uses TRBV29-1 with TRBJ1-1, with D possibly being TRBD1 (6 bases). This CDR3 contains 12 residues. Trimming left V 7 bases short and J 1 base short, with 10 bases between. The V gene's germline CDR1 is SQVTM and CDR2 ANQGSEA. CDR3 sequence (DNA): TGCAGCGCATGGACAGCGAACACTGAAGCTTTCTTT. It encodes CSAWTANTEAFF.

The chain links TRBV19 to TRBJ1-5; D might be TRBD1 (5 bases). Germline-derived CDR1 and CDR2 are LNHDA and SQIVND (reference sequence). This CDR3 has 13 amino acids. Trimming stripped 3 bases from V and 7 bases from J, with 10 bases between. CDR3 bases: TGTGCCAGTAGTATGGGGGAGGGGCAGCCCCAGCATTTT. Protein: CASSMGEGQPQHF.

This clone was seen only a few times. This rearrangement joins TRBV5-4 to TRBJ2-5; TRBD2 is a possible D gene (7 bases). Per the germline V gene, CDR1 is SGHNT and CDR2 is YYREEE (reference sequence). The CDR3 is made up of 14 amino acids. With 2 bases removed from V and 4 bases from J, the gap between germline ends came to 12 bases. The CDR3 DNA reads TGTGCCAGCAGCTTTAACAGGGAGGGAGAGACCCAGTACTTC. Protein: CASSFNREGETQYF.

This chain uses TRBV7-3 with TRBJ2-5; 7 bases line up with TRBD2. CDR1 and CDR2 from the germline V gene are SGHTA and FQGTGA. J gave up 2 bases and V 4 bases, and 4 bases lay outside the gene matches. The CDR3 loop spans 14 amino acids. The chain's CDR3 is CASSSMGGQETQYF. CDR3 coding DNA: TGTGCCAGCAGCTCTATGGGGGGGCAAGAGACCCAGTACTTC.

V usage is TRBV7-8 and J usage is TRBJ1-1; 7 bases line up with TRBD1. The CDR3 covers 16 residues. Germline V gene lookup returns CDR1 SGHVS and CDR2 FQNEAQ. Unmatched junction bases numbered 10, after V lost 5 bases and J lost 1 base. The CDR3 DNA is TGTGCCAGCAGCCCACGGAGCCGGACAGGGAACACTGAAGCTTTCTTT. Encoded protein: CASSPRSRTGNTEAFF.

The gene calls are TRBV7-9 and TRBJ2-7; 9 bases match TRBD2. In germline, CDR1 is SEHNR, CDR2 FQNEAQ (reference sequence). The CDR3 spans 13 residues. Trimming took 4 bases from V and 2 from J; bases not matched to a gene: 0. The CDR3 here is CASSSSGTYEQYF. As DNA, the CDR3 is TGTGCCAGCAGCTCTAGCGGGACCTACGAGCAGTACTTC.

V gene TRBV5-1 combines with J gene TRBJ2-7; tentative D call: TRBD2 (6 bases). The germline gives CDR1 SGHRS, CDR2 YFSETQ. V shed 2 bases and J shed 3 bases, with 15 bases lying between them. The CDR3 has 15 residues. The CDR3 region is CASSLPSGEFYEQYF. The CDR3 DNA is TGCGCCAGCAGCTTACCGTCGGGGGAATTCTACGAGCAGTACTTC.

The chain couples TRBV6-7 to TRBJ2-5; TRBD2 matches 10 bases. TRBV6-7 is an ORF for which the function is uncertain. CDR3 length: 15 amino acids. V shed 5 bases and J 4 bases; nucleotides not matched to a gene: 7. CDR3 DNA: TGTGCCAGCAGTGAAGCGGGGGGGCGAGGAGAGACCCAGTACTTC. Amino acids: CASSEAGGRGETQYF.

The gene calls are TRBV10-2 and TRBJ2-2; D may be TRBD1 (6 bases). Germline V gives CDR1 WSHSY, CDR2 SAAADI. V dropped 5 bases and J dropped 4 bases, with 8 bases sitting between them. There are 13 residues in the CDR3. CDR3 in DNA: TGCGCCAGCAGTACACAGGGCACCGGGGAGCTGTTTTTT. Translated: CASSTQGTGELFF.

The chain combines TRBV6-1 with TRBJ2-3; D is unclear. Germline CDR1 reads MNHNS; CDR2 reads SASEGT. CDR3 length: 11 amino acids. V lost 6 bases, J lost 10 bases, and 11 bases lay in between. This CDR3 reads CASRDRQAQYF. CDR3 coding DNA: TGTGCCAGCAGGGACCGGCAGGCGCAGTATTTT.

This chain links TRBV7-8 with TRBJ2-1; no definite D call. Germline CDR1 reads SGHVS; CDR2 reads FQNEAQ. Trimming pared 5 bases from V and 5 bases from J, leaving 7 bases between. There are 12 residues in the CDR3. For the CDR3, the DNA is TGTGCCAGCAGCCCGTGGGACAATGAGCAGTTCTTC. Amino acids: CASSPWDNEQFF. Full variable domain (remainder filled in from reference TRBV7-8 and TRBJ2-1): GAGVSQSPRYKVAKRGQDVALRCDPISGHVSLFWYQQALGQGPEFLTYFQNEAQLDKSGLPSDRFFAERPEGSVSTLKIQRTQQEDSAVYLCASSPWDNEQFFGPGTRLTVL.

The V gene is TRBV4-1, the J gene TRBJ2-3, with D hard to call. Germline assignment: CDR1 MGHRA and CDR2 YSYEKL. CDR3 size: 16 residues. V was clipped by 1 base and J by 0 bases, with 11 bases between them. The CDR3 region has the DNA TGCGCCAGCAGCCAAGTTAATCTAGTGAGCACAGATACGCAGTATTTT. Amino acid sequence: CASSQVNLVSTDTQYF.

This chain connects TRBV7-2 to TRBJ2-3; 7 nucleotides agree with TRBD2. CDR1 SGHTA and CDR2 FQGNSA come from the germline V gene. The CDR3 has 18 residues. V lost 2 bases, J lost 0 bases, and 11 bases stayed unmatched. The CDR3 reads CASSLLSGGGASTDTQYF. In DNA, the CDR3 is TGTGCCAGCAGCTTACTATCAGGCGGGGGAGCTAGCACAGATACGCAGTATTTT.